A selection of T cell receptor beta chains follows, all from one sample in a study of control samples from healthy donors and cancer patients. Profiling relied on immunoSEQ multiplex PCR, and the TCRdb table lists in-frame clones only, not all of them. The sample includes 140,000 to 150,000 clones, 80% to 95% of them seen just once. The sequenced sample consisted of blood. The receptor source for this set is a man between 18 and 35 years old in good health. Each CDR3 is given without its conserved first and last residue. Fields, in order: V gene, clone size, CDR3 protein. Clone size is given for some rows only: seen once, a few or many times, or a class if the clone is expanded.

TRBV2 NA ARGDGPNTEAF
TRBV7-2 NA ASSDRGRKDTQY
TRBV7-8 few ASSPRQVLGNTIY
TRBV3-1/TRBV3-2 NA ASSQVPHSAVNEQY
TRBV12-3/TRBV12-4 NA ASTGTGNQPQH
TRBV27 NA ASSTRDGSYGYT
TRBV4-1 NA ASSFAGSQETQY
TRBV27 NA ASTPGQGDYEQY
TRBV5-1 once ASRSGGINSPLH
TRBV6-1 NA ASSEEEFQSQH
TRBV7-6 NA ASSSDRDYNEQF
TRBV6-6 once ASSVSPSTSPQH
TRBV24-1 NA ATSGITGRSYEQY
TRBV5-1 NA ASSPEGGDQPQH
TRBV24-1 NA ATSAGNTIY
TRBV7-9 NA ASSTDRGTGFGYEQY
TRBV14 NA ASSLALNEAF
TRBV20-1 NA SASRGDNEQF
TRBV27 NA ASSFRVWMNTEAF
TRBV7-9 NA ASSLGGQGSYEQY
TRBV28 NA ASSFGTGVQETQY
TRBV15 once ATRRTSGGSEQY
TRBV2 NA ASSDTSGSYNEQF
TRBV3-1/TRBV3-2 NA ASSAGGEQY
TRBV6-1 NA ASSERPFNIQY
TRBV2 few ASSRDGVNNSPLH
TRBV5-1 few ASSFVDRITGELF
TRBV4-3 NA ASSQDSGARTYEQY
TRBV4-1 few ASSQGLGWEGQPQH
TRBV11-2 NA ASSPPRQGVAF
TRBV7-8 NA ASSLIGTGEADEQF
TRBV11-2 NA ASSTRRNTEAF
TRBV5-4 NA ASSAGGGKSYEQY
TRBV29-1 NA SVGQGRNSPLH
TRBV30 NA AWLRVRAGTEAF
TRBV7-9 NA ASSPGGGTPSYEQY
TRBV7-2 NA ASSLKRTSEAYTQY
TRBV9 NA ASSASNEKLF
TRBV15 NA ATSGGHPNTEAF
TRBV7-2 NA ASSNRPLYEQY
TRBV28 NA ASRWVNTEAF
TRBV6-1 NA ASSEGWGAGGYT
TRBV4-2 NA ASSQGGLTTGELF
TRBV24-1 NA ATSSGSPYEQF
TRBV5-1 NA ASSPTGGEGGYT
TRBV6-6 once ASGFPGQGGEKLF
TRBV19 NA ASSIDQVLEQF
TRBV9 NA ASSPGEATYLNNEQF
TRBV13 NA ASSLSGSWETQY
TRBV30 NA AWSYGQVYSNQPQH
TRBV15 NA ATRRGQNEKLF
TRBV11-2 NA ASTRTEMNTEAF
TRBV30 once AWSHLMGASGNTIY
TRBV5-1 NA ASSLDKGANSPLH
TRBV29-1 NA SVVRGGKLF
TRBV2 NA ASSRGALTYTEAF